This T cell receptor (beta chain) was identified during a study of beta chain features in type 1 diabetes. About the research overall: Examined across all samples were some 110 million sorted cells. General observations from the study: People with Type 1 diabetes carried modestly yet significantly shorter TCRB CDR3s in all four CD4+ subsets. Any HLA effect on TCRB rearrangement was left unresolved by small sub-analyses. Over-representation of high TCR-expressing cells was a possible consequence of cDNA sequencing.

On this clone: Its antigen is not known.

All sorted populations exceeded 98% purity. Of the isolated RNA, all was reverse transcribed, and so the sequenced material was expressed TCRB transcripts. Produced via immunoSEQ multiplex PCR; TCRdb's table is partial and in-frame only. The sample carries about 260,000 clones, over 20% recorded once. V was clipped by 7 bases and J by 3 bases; unmatched bases: 6. Germline CDR1 reads SGDLS; CDR2 reads YYNGEE. The CDR3 runs to 14 residues. The chain links TRBV9 to TRBJ1-2, with 10 bases matching TRBD1. The TCR comes from a middle-aged woman with type 1 diabetes. Sequencing was carried out using naive CD4+ T cells from blood. The DNA for the CDR3 is TGTGCCAGCTCTCGGACAGGGGGAGACTATGGCTACACCTTC. Residues: CASSRTGGDYGYTF. Combining the CDR3 with reference TRBV9 and TRBJ1-2 gives the whole variable domain DSGVTQTPKHLITATGQRVTLRCSPRSGDLSVYWYQQSLDQGLQFLIQYYNGEERAKGNILERFSAQQFPDLHSELNLSSLELGDSALYFCASSRTGGDYGYTFGSGTRLTVV.